The text below deals with one T cell receptor (beta chain). Antigen: not known. UMI-tagged 5'RACE template switching yielded the TCR beta cDNA. TCRdb reprocessed the 5' RACE reads and reports one entry per CDR3 protein, with no DNA. The sample data list approximately 110,000 distinct CDR3 sequences. This record comes from a study of T cells expressing NK-cell markers. Study results and caveats: Several donors likewise had their CD3+CD56-NKG2C+ fraction led by these clonotypes.

This CDR3 has 16 amino acids. Germline V CDR1 and CDR2: SGHTA, FQGNSA. The V gene is TRBV7-2, the J gene TRBJ2-3; the D call from TCRdb, TRBD1, cannot be confirmed without DNA. The sample taken for sequencing was blood T cells: a sorted CD56 or NKG2C T cell subset, CD4+ or CD8+ T cells, or bulk PBMC T cells (not recorded which). The TCR originated in a woman between 18 and 70 years old in good health. CDR3 amino acids: CASSPSGPPRTDTQYF.